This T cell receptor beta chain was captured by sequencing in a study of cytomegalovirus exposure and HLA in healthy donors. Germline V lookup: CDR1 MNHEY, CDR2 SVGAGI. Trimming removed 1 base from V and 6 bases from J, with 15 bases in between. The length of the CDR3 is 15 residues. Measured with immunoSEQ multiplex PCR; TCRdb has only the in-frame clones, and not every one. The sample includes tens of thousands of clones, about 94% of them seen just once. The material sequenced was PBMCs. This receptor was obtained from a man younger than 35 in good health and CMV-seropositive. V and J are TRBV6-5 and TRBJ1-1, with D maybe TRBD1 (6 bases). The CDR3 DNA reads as TGTGCCAGCAGTTACTATTCAGGGGTTGGGGCTGAAGCTTTCTTT. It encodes CASSYYSGVGAEAFF.